Here is one T cell receptor beta chain with its context. CDR3 length: 12 residues. V shed 4 bases and J 14 bases; nucleotides not matched to a gene: 9. The germline V gene encodes CDR1 SGHNT and CDR2 YYREEE (reference sequence). In the original workflow: Reference gene primers were amplified, and this amplification served to estimate nucleated cell counts. Sequenced by immunoSEQ multiplex PCR; TCRdb stores in-frame clones only, minus some. D and trimming come from the DNA, and the V and J calls and clone size come from that table. The table records around 120,000 clones, approximately 82% of them present only once. The sample belongs to a study of blood T cell repertoires in COVID-19. Study overall: Sites across the United States, Italy and Spain contributed samples from acute and convalescent COVID-19. T cells, B-cell-depleted T cells, or PBMCs provided the cDNA or gDNA that served as material.

What was sequenced was peripheral blood. The rearrangement links TRBV5-4 to TRBJ2-1, with 7 bases fitting TRBD2. This clonotype was sampled from a man aged 70-80 years with active or convalescent COVID-19. The CDR3 loop is CASSPGEGRKFF. CDR3 DNA: TGTGCCAGCAGCCCCGGGGAGGGGAGGAAGTTCTTC.